One sample yielded the 26 T cell receptor beta chains listed below, sequenced in a study of cytomegalovirus exposure and HLA in healthy donors. This PCR relied on a set of 60 Vbeta primers and 13 Jbeta primers. Here immunoSEQ multiplex PCR was the method, and the copy in TCRdb shows in-frame clones only, minus some. The sample includes 150,000 to 200,000 clones, around 76% of them seen just once. Sequencing was performed on PBMCs. The receptors originated from a woman in her 30s in good health and CMV-seropositive.

The CDR3 here is CASSPLGDMNTEAFF. The CDR3 DNA reads TGTGCCAGCAGTCCCTTAGGCGACATGAACACTGAAGCTTTCTTT. J is TRBJ1-1 and V is TRBV27, with D uncertain. The CDR3 spans 15 residues. Germline V gives CDR1 MNHEY, CDR2 SMNVEV (reference sequence). The V and J ends lost 5 bases and 0 bases respectively, with 13 bases between them.

Here the CDR3 DNA reads TGTGCCAGCAGTTTATCCCAATCTGGGGCCAACGTCCTGACTTTC. Translation gives CASSLSQSGANVLTF. The chain joins TRBV28 to TRBJ2-6; D not certain. In germline, CDR1 is MDHEN, CDR2 SYDVKM. CDR3 length equals 15 residues. V gave up 1 base and J gave up 1 base, with 5 bases separating them.

This clone was observed once. The CDR3 sequence: CASSPFGTGNQPQHF. In nucleotides, the CDR3 is TGTGCCAGCAGCCCGTTCGGGACAGGCAATCAGCCCCAGCATTTT. The chain combines TRBV11-2 with TRBJ1-5, with TRBD1 matching over 7 bases. Looked up from germline, CDR1 is SGHAT and CDR2 is FQNNGV. The trim removed 5 bases at V and 2 bases at J, leaving 6 bases unmatched. This CDR3 region has 15 residues. Using reference TRBV11-2 and TRBJ1-5 for the parts outside the CDR3, the full variable domain is EAGVAQSPRYKIIEKRQSVAFWCNPISGHATLYWYQQILGQGPKLLIQFQNNGVVDDSQLPKDRFSAERLKGVDSTLKIQPAKLEDSAVYLCASSPFGTGNQPQHFGDGTRLSIL.

The rearrangement joins TRBV10-3 to TRBJ1-1; D is undetermined. V was clipped by 3 bases and J by 1 base, with 9 bases between them. The CDR3 length is 14 residues. In germline, CDR1 is ENHRY, CDR2 SYGVKD. CDR3 DNA: TGTGCCATCAGTGAAGGCAGGTCGAACACTGAAGCTTTCTTT. Translated: CAISEGRSNTEAFF.

This chain connects TRBV29-1 to TRBJ2-5; TRBD1 aligns across 9 bases. This CDR3 region has 13 residues. Trimming cost V 6 bases and J 3 bases; bases outside gene matches: 5. The germline V gene has CDR1 SQVTM and CDR2 ANQGSEA. CDR3 in amino acids: CSVGQGIKETQYF. In nucleotides, the CDR3 is TGCAGCGTCGGACAGGGGATAAAAGAGACCCAGTACTTC. Using reference TRBV29-1 and TRBJ2-5 for the parts outside the CDR3, the full variable domain is SAVISQKPSRDICQRGTSLTIQCQVDSQVTMMFWYRQQPGQSLTLIATANQGSEATYESGFVIDKFPISRPNLTFSTLTVSNMSPEDSSIYLCSVGQGIKETQYFGPGTRLLVL.

This sequence joins TRBV2 and TRBJ2-7; 7 bases map to TRBD2. V dropped 7 bases and J dropped 3; count of bases not matched to a gene: 12. The CDR3 loop spans 15 amino acids. The germline V gene encodes CDR1 SNHLY and CDR2 FYNNEI. CDR3 sequence reads: CASIGASGTNYEQYF. In DNA, the CDR3 is TGTGCCAGCATCGGAGCTAGCGGAACAAACTACGAGCAGTACTTC.

This chain uses TRBV6-5 with TRBJ1-1; D is uncertain. Germline V gene lookup returns CDR1 MNHEY and CDR2 SVGAGI. CDR3 length: 14 amino acids. Trimming took 4 bases from V and 4 from J, leaving 13 bases between them. The CDR3 loop reads CASSSPGLVTEAFF. In nucleotides, the CDR3 is TGTGCCAGCAGTTCCCCGGGGTTGGTCACTGAAGCTTTCTTT.

This rearrangement joins TRBV6-5 to TRBJ1-5; 7 nucleotides align to TRBD1. The CDR3 totals 15 residues. Trimming cost V 6 bases and J 4 bases; bases outside gene matches: 9. CDR1 and CDR2 (germline): MNHEY, SVGAGI. The CDR3 DNA reads TGTGCCAGCAGCCGGGACAGTAACCCGAATCAGCCCCAGCATTTT. Translating it yields CASSRDSNPNQPQHF.

The chain links TRBV28 to TRBJ2-3; the match to TRBD2 covers 7 bases. Germline V lookup: CDR1 MDHEN, CDR2 SYDVKM. CDR3 length: 15 amino acids. After removal of 7 bases from V and 5 bases from J, the junction contained 12 bases not matched to a gene. CDR3 DNA: TGTGCCAGCAACGTCGGGGGGACCGGGGGAGATACGCAGTATTTT. Amino acids: CASNVGGTGGDTQYF.

The chain recombines TRBV2 with TRBJ2-3; 9 nucleotides line up with TRBD2. This CDR3 comprises 16 residues. Germline V CDR1 and CDR2: SNHLY, FYNNEI. V lost 2 bases to trimming and J lost 2 bases; unmatched junction nucleotides: 5. For the CDR3, the DNA is TGTGCCAGCAGTGAACGAAGCGGGGGGTACACAGATACGCAGTATTTT. Translating gives CASSERSGGYTDTQYF.

The genes are TRBV7-2 and TRBJ1-1; no reliable D call. The CDR3 is 12 amino acids. Germline V CDR1 and CDR2: SGHTA, FQGNSA. V lost 5 bases and J 4 bases, leaving 8 bases between the germline ends. The CDR3 region is CASSPRLTEAFF. The CDR3 DNA sequence: TGTGCCAGCAGCCCGCGCCTCACTGAAGCTTTCTTT.

This chain joins TRBV19 and TRBJ2-7; no reliable D call. Germline CDR1 LNHDA, CDR2 SQIVND (reference sequence). This CDR3 has 15 amino acids. Trimming took off 3 bases at V and 2 bases at J, with 14 bases between the two ends. The CDR3 protein is CASSIRGAFPYEQYF. The DNA of the CDR3 is TGTGCCAGTAGTATCAGAGGTGCATTCCCCTACGAGCAGTACTTC.

The chain has TRBV2 and TRBJ1-1; D is ambiguous. Trimming removed 7 bases from V and 7 bases from J, with 10 bases in between. The CDR3 spans 11 residues. The germline CDR1 and CDR2 sequences are SNHLY and FYNNEI. The CDR3 region is CASMKDFEAFF. The CDR3 nucleotides read TGTGCCAGCATGAAGGACTTTGAAGCTTTCTTT.

V and J are TRBV18 and TRBJ1-1; possibly TRBD1 for D (6 bases). CDR1 and CDR2 (germline): KGHSH, LQKENI. The CDR3 totals 15 residues. Deletions cut 3 bases from V and 0 bases from J, with 11 bases between. DNA for the CDR3: TGTGCCAGCTCACCCGGACAGCCGATGAACACTGAAGCTTTCTTT. Amino acids: CASSPGQPMNTEAFF.

Only a few counts were recorded for this clone. The chain employs TRBV2 and TRBJ1-5; tentative D call: TRBD1 (6 bases). CDR3 length: 13 amino acids. CDR1 and CDR2 from the germline V gene are SNHLY and FYNNEI. V lost 2 bases and J 7 bases, leaving 9 bases between the germline ends. The chain's CDR3 is CASSERGGQPQHF. The DNA for the CDR3 is TGTGCCAGCAGTGAAAGGGGGGGACAGCCCCAGCATTTT.

This sequence joins TRBV30 and TRBJ1-1, with D uncertain. Trimming cost V 4 bases and J 1 base, with 7 bases left between them. Germline-derived CDR1 and CDR2 are GTSNPN and SVGIG (reference sequence). The CDR3 is made up of 12 amino acids. The DNA of the CDR3 is TGTGCCTGGACAGCGAAGAACACTGAAGCTTTCTTT. Translated, it gives CAWTAKNTEAFF.

The chain uses TRBV6-5 and TRBJ2-7; the D gene is possibly TRBD1 (6 bases). V gave up 6 bases and J gave up 3 bases, with 15 bases separating them. This CDR3 contains 14 residues. Germline V gene data show CDR1 as MNHEY and CDR2 as SVGAGI. The CDR3 DNA reads as TGTGCCAGCAGCAAAAACCGGGACAACTACGAGCAGTACTTC. This encodes CASSKNRDNYEQYF.

To note about this clone: The identical CDR3 is also encoded by other nucleotide sequences in the sample. V usage is TRBV7-9 and J usage is TRBJ2-1, with TRBD2 matching over 9 bases. This CDR3 has 16 residues. CDR1 SEHNR and CDR2 FQNEAQ come from the germline V gene (reference sequence). The V and J ends lost 0 bases and 4 bases, in that order; junction bases with no gene match: 4. CDR3 bases: TGTGCCAGCAGCTTAGCCCTAGCGGGAACTTACAATGAGCAGTTCTTC. Its translation: CASSLALAGTYNEQFF.

The chain joins TRBV5-4 to TRBJ1-1, with TRBD1 matching 7 bases. Germline V gene sequence: CDR1 SGHNT, CDR2 YYREEE (reference sequence). Trimming took 4 bases from V and 6 from J; bases not matched to a gene: 12. This CDR3 region has 15 residues. CDR3 residues: CASSRLESDRAEAFF. The CDR3 DNA sequence: TGTGCCAGCAGCCGCTTGGAGAGCGACAGGGCTGAAGCTTTCTTT.

The rearrangement uses TRBV19 and TRBJ2-1; D gene ambiguous. Germline V CDR1 and CDR2: LNHDA, SQIVND (reference sequence). The V end lost 3 bases, the J end lost 6 bases, and 9 bases lay between the germline ends. The CDR3 spans 13 residues. CDR3 nucleotide sequence: TGTGCCAGTAGTATGAGTCTAACCAATGAGCAGTTCTTC. It is translated as CASSMSLTNEQFF.

This chain connects TRBV7-9 to TRBJ1-2; 7 nucleotides align to TRBD1. The germline V gene has CDR1 SEHNR and CDR2 FQNEAQ (reference sequence). Germline trimming cut 2 bases from V and 4 bases from J; bases unmatched to any gene: 10. CDR3 length: 16 residues. The CDR3 bases are TGTGCCAGCAGCTTATTGAGGGCAGGGGGTGTCTATGGCTACACCTTC. Translation: CASSLLRAGGVYGYTF.

The V gene is TRBV28, the J gene TRBJ1-6, with no clear D. Germline loops: CDR1 MDHEN, CDR2 SYDVKM. V was pared by 4 bases and J by 7 bases, with 14 bases between. The CDR3 is 15 residues long. In DNA, the CDR3 is TGTGCCAGCAGTTGGGGAGAAGAAAGGAATTCACCCCTCCACTTT. Residues: CASSWGEERNSPLHF.

This chain joins TRBV5-5 and TRBJ2-5, with unresolved D. This CDR3 is 13 amino acids long. Germline CDR1 and CDR2: SGHKS and YYEKEE (reference sequence). Deletions cut 0 bases from V and 5 bases from J, with 8 bases between. The CDR3 nucleotides are TGTGCCAGCAGCTTGGACCCCGGGGAGACCCAGTACTTC. Translated, it gives CASSLDPGETQYF.

The chain couples TRBV21-1 to TRBJ1-6; no DNA check was done on the table's D call, TRBD1. TRBV21-1 is labeled a pseudogene. This CDR3 is built from 17 residues. The CDR3 bases are TGTGCCAGCAGCAAAGGCCGGGACAGGGATTATAATTCACCCCTCCACTTT. It is translated as CASSKGRDRDYNSPLHF.

The chain recombines TRBV27 with TRBJ2-1; D possibly corresponds to TRBD2 (6 bases). The CDR3 spans 14 residues. V lost 2 bases to trimming and J lost 8 bases, with 13 bases between them. Germline V lookup: CDR1 MNHEY, CDR2 SMNVEV (reference sequence). CDR3 region: CASSLRGGGHEQFF. The CDR3 nucleotides read TGTGCCAGCAGTTTAAGGGGAGGTGGTCATGAGCAGTTCTTC.

This clone was counted a few times. The V gene is TRBV7-9, the J gene TRBJ1-4; no reliable D call. V lost 1 base and J lost 0, with 6 bases in between. The CDR3 consists of 15 residues. In germline, CDR1 is SEHNR, CDR2 FQNEAQ (reference sequence). The CDR3 here is CASSLGASTNEKLFF. CDR3 DNA sequence: TGTGCCAGCAGCTTAGGAGCTTCAACTAATGAAAAACTGTTTTTT.